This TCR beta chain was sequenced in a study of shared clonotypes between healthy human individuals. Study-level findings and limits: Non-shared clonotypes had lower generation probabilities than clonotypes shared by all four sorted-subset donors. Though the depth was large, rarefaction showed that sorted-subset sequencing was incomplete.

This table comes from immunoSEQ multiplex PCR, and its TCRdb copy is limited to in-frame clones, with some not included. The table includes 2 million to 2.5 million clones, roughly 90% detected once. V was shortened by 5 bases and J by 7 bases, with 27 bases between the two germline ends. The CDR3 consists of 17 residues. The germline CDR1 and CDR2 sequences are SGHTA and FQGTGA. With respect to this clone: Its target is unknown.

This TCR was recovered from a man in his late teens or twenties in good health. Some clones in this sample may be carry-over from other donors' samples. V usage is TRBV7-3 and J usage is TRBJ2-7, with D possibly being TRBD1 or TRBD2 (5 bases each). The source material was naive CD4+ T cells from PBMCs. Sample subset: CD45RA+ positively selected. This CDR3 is CASSPGAARAGAGEQYF. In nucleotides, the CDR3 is TGTGCCAGCAGCCCCGGAGCGGCCAGAGCCGGGGCCGGGGAGCAGTACTTC. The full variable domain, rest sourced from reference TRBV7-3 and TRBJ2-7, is GAGVSQTPSNKVTEKGKYVELRCDPISGHTALYWYRQSLGQGPEFLIYFQGTGAADDSGLPNDRFFAVRPEGSVSTLKIQRTERGDSAVYLCASSPGAARAGAGEQYFGPGTRLTVT.